One sample yielded the 6 T cell receptor beta chains listed below, sequenced in a study of T-cell reconstitution after alpha-beta-depleted transplantation in children. Construction of the TCRbeta library involved unique molecular identifiers. Each CDR3 protein gets one entry after TCRdb re-called the PCR reads with MiXCR. The profile shows some 550,000 distinct CDR3 sequences, about 23% of them singletons. This specimen was PBMCs, mostly from graft donor cells, taken 360 days after TCRalphabeta/CD19-depleted stem cell transplant. All receptors derive from a boy younger than two who had a stem cell transplant for acute myeloid leukemia, so the T cells may come from the graft donor.

This clonotype was picked up a small number of times. The V and J genes are TRBV12-3 or TRBV12-4 and TRBJ2-7; D gene unclear. The CDR3 is 13 amino acids. The V gene lost 0 bases and the J gene lost 6 bases, with 9 bases spanning the gap. The CDR3 sequence is CASSLALIFEQYF. The CDR3 region has the DNA TGTGCCAGCAGTTTAGCGCTAATTTTCGAGCAGTACTTC.

There are a few counts of this clonotype. The chain carries TRBV10-3 and TRBJ2-5; no clear D. CDR1 and CDR2 (germline): ENHRY, SYGVKD. V lost 0 bases, J lost 5 bases, and 19 bases lay in between. The CDR3 runs to 17 residues. CDR3 nucleotides: TGTGCCATCAGTGAGTCGAGATTTGAGTGGGCGCCGGAGACCCAGTACTTC. This gives the protein CAISESRFEWAPETQYF.

The rearrangement joins TRBV20-1 to TRBJ1-5, with D hard to call. With 1 base removed from V and 2 bases from J, the gap between germline ends came to 6 bases. The germline V gene encodes CDR1 DFQATT and CDR2 SNEGSKA (reference sequence). This CDR3 region has 13 residues. The CDR3 nucleotides read TGCAGTGCTAGAGTTGCTGGCAATCAGCCCCAGCATTTT. This sequence encodes CSARVAGNQPQHF.

This clonotype appeared many times. The rearrangement uses TRBV29-1 and TRBJ2-2; 9 bases align to TRBD1. J gave up 3 bases and V 6 bases, and 8 bases lay outside the gene matches. This CDR3 contains 15 residues. The germline gives CDR1 SQVTM, CDR2 ANQGSEA. This chain's CDR3 is CSVTDRGKDTGELFF. The CDR3 DNA reads TGCAGCGTCACCGACAGGGGGAAAGACACCGGGGAGCTGTTTTTT.

In this sample, this clonotype turned up many times. J is TRBJ2-3 and V is TRBV12-3 or TRBV12-4, with D unresolved. V shed 6 bases and J shed 4 bases, with 17 bases lying between them. CDR3 size: 15 residues. CDR3: CASSSYSAAPDTQYF. The CDR3 DNA sequence: TGTGCCAGCAGCTCGTACTCCGCCGCCCCAGATACGCAGTATTTT.

Only a few counts were recorded for this clonotype. The chain employs TRBV20-1 and TRBJ2-7; 7 bases align to TRBD1. Germline V CDR1 and CDR2: DFQATT, SNEGSKA (reference sequence). The V and J ends lost 0 bases and 4 bases, in that order; junction bases with no gene match: 3. This CDR3 region has 13 residues. CDR3 sequence reads: CSARDPGQYEQYF. The CDR3, as DNA: TGCAGTGCTAGAGATCCGGGACAGTACGAGCAGTACTTC.